Listed below are T cell receptor beta chains from one sample, sequenced in a study of Ad26.COV2.S vaccination and SARS-CoV-2 variants. The method was immunoSEQ multiplex PCR; TCRdb's version includes in-frame clones alone and lacks a portion of them. Of 350,000 to 450,000 clones in the sample, 92% were seen once. This material consisted of peripheral blood, taken in a trial of Ad26.COV2.S vaccine versus placebo. These receptors were obtained from a person aged 18-65 years who received the Ad26.COV2.S COVID-19 vaccine or a placebo. Each CDR3 is given with its conserved first and last residue. The size field is filled for only some rows; it gives once, few, many or a size class.

clone_size	v_call	cdr3_aa
.	TRBV28	CATQGQVPQPQHF
.	TRBV30	CAWTIRGLQETQYF
.	TRBV4-3	CASSQTFQGNTEAFF
.	TRBV6-5	CASRQGDSYNEQFF
.	TRBV29-1	CSGGDAGELFF
.	TRBV4-1	CASSRLAGAYEQYF
.	TRBV2	CASSETGGRTEAFF
.	TRBV5-1	CASSLEPGRERNEQFF
.	TRBV24-1	CATSDLDHRVVTEAFF
once	TRBV6-5	CASRDSGQETQYF
.	TRBV6-2/TRBV6-3	CASSYSRAEDSPLHF
.	TRBV15	CATSRDYGSSYEQYF
once	TRBV12-3/TRBV12-4	CASSLGGAEAFF
.	TRBV5-4	CASSPTGDVSTDTQYF
.	TRBV15	CATSSTPGGSYEQYF
.	TRBV12-3/TRBV12-4	CASSFRVVTEAFF
.	TRBV6-2/TRBV6-3	CASSYSNNQPQHF
.	TRBV2	CASSETADWGEAFF
.	TRBV6-5	CASRPGTSNYGYTF
.	TRBV10-1	CASSLVGAREQYF
.	TRBV4-3	CASSPNPGQGRYEQYF
.	TRBV20-1	CSAEGRYGYTF
.	TRBV7-9	CASTDGQDTEAFF
.	TRBV6-1	CASSDFVLSNQPQHF
once	TRBV18	CASSPMVSNQPQHF
.	TRBV11-2	CASSLAWRGSGELFF
.	TRBV6-5	CASGETVLSYNEQFF
.	TRBV19	CASSAGEDGYTF
.	TRBV27	CASSLTDMNTEAFF
.	TRBV20-1	CSASLQRGRTDTQYF
.	TRBV3-1/TRBV3-2	CASSQFASGGRSEQFF
.	TRBV10-2	CASGTGTSGGAYEQYF
once	TRBV6-6	CASSYYAGEYYEQYF
.	TRBV25-1	CASSEQGFLSNQPQHF
.	TRBV15	CATSISGGDQYF
.	TRBV4-3	CASSQEAGIKSYEQYF
.	TRBV30	CARRMNTGELFF
.	TRBV10-3	CAISVSTGSPSYEQYF
.	TRBV19	CASSVGFGLRYGYTF
.	TRBV15	CATSRGSDQPQHF
.	TRBV6-5	CASIFPGNTEAFF
.	TRBV11-3	CASSLAGELFF
.	TRBV28	CASSFRTGWSPLHF
once	TRBV6-6	CASSYSGGGAGETQYF
.	TRBV10-1	CASSESKRGRYNEQFF
once	TRBV27	CASRPGTGVFGTEAFF
.	TRBV18	CASSPRTLAGVSTDTQYF
.	TRBV5-4	CASSPRTGDAGELFF
.	TRBV5-1	CASNPDGISGNTIYF
.	TRBV7-8	CASSSKGGNTEAFF
.	TRBV5-1	CASSPGQPNSGNTIYF
.	TRBV18	CASSRVPINTGELFF